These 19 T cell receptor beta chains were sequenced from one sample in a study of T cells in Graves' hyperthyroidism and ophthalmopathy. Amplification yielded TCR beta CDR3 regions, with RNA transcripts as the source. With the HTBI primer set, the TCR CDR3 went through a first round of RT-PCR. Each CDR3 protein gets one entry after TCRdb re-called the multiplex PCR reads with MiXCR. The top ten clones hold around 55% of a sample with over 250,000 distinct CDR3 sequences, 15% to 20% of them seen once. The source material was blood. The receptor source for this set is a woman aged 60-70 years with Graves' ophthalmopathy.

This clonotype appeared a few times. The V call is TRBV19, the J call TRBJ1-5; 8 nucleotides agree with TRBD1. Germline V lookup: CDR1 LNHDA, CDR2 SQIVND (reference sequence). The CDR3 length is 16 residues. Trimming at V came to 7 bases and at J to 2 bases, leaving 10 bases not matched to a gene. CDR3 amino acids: CASTSTGEGGNQPQHF. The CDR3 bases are TGTGCCAGTACCTCGACAGGGGAGGGGGGCAATCAGCCCCAGCATTTT.

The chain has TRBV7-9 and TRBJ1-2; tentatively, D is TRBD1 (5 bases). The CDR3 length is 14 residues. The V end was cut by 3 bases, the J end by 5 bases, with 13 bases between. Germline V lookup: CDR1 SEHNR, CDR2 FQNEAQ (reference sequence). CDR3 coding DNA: TGTGCCAGCAGCTTGGGGGGGACGGTTTATGGCTACACCTTC. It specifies CASSLGGTVYGYTF.

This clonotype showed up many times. CDR3 DNA: TGTGCCAGCAGCCAAAGGGACAGGGGATACACTGAAGCTTTCTTT. This sequence encodes CASSQRDRGYTEAFF. This chain joins TRBV7-2 and TRBJ1-1, with 10 positions matching TRBD1. V lost 5 bases and J lost 3; bases outside the gene matches: 6. The CDR3 spans 15 residues. CDR1 is SGHTA and CDR2 is FQGNSA in the germline V gene.

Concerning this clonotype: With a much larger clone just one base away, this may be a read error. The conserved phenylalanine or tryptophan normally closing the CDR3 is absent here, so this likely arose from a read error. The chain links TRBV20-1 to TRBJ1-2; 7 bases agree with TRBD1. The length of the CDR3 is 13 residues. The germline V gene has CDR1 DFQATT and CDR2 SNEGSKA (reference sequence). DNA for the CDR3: TGCAGCGCCACTCCGGGACAGAACTATGGCTACACCCTC. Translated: CSATPGQNYGYTL.

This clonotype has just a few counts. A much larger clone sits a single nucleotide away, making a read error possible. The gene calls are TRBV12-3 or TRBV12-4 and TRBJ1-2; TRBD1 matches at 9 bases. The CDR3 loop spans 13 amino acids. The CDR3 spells CVSSTDRGMGYTF. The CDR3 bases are TGTGTCAGCAGTACGGACAGGGGCATGGGCTACACCTTC.

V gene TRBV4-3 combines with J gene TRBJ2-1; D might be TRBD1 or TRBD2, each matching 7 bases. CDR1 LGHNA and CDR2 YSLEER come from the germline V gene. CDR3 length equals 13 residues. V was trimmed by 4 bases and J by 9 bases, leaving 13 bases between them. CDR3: CASSPDREGEQFF. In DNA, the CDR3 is TGCGCCAGCAGCCCAGACAGGGAGGGTGAGCAGTTCTTC.

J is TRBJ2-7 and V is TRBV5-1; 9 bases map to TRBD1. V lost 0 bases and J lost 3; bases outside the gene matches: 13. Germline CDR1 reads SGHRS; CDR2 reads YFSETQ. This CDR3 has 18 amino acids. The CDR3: CASSLVLPGQGLVYEQYF. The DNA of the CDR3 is TGCGCCAGCAGCTTGGTTCTCCCGGGACAGGGTTTGGTCTACGAGCAGTACTTC.

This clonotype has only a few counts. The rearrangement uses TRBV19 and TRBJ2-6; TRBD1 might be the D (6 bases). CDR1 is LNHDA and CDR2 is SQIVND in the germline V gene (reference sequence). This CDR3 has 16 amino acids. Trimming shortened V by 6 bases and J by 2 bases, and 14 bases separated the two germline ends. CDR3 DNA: TGTGCCAGTAGCCTTCCCCCAGGGGCTGGGGCCAACGTCCTGACTTTC. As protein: CASSLPPGAGANVLTF.

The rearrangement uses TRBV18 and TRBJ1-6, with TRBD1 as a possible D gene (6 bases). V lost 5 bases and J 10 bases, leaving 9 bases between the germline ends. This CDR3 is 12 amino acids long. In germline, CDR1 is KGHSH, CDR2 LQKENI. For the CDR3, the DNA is TGTGCCAGCTCATACAGGGAATCACCCCTCCACTTT. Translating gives CASSYRESPLHF.

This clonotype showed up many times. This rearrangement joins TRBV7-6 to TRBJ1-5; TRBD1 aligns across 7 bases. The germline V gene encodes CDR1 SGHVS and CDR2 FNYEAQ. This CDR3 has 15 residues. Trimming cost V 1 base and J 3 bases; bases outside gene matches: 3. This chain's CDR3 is CASSLEQGFNQPQHF. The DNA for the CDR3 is TGTGCCAGCAGCTTAGAACAGGGGTTCAATCAGCCCCAGCATTTT.

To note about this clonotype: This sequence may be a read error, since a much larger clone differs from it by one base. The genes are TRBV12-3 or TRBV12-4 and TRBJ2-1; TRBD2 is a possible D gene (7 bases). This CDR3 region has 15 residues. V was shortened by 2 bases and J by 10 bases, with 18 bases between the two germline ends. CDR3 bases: TGTGCCAGCAGTTTACGGGGTGGGGGGGCGCACGAGCAGTTCTTC. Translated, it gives CASSLRGGGAHEQFF.

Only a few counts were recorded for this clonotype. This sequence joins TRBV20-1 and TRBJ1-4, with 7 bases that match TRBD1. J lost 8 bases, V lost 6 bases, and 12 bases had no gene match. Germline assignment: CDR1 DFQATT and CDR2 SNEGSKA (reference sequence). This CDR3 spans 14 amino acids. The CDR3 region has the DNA TGCAGTGCCGTAAGGACAGGTATTGGAGAAAAACTGTTTTTT. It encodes CSAVRTGIGEKLFF.

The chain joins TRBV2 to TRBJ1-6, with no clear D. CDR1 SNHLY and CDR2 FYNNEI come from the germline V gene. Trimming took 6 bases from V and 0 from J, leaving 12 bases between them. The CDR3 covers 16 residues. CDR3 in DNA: TGTGCCAGCAGCCCCCGGAGGAGCTCCTATAATTCACCCCTCCACTTT. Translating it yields CASSPRRSSYNSPLHF.

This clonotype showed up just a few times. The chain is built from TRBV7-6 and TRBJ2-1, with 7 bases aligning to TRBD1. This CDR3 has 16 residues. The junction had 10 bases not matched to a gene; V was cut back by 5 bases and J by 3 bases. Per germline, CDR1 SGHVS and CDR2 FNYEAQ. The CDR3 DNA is TGTGCCAGCAGCCCCAATATGGGACAGATCTACAATGAGCAGTTCTTC. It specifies CASSPNMGQIYNEQFF.

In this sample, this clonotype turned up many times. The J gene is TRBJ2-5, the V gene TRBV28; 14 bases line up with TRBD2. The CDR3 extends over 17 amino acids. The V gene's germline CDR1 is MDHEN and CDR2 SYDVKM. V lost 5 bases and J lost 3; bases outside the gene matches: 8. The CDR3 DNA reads TGTGCCAGCAGTGCGTCACAGGGACTAGCGGGAGAAGAGACCCAGTACTTC. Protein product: CASSASQGLAGEETQYF. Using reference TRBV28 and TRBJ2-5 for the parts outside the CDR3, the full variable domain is DVKVTQSSRYLVKRTGEKVFLECVQDMDHENMFWYRQDPGLGLRLIYFSYDVKMKEKGDIPEGYSVSREKKERFSLILESASTNQTSMYLCASSASQGLAGEETQYFGPGTRLLVL.

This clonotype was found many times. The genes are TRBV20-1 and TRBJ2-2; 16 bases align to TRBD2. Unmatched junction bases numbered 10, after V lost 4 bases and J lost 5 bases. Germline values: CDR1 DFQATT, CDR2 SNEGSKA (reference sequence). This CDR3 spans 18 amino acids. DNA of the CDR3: TGCAGTGCTACCGGGACTAGCGGGGGGGGCGTGTATACCGGGGAGCTGTTTTTT. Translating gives CSATGTSGGGVYTGELFF.

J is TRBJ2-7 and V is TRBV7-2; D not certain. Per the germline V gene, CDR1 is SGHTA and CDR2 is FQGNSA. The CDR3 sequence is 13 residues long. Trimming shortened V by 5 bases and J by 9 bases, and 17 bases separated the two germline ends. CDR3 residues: CASSPRRLLAQYF. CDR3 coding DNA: TGTGCCAGCAGCCCTCGACGTTTGTTGGCGCAGTACTTC.

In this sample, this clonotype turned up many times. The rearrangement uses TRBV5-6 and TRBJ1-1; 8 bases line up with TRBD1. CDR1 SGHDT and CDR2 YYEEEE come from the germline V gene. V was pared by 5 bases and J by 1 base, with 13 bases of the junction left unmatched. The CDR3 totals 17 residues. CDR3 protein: CASSYLTRGLANTEAFF. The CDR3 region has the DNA TGTGCCAGCAGTTATCTGACCAGGGGGCTCGCGAACACTGAAGCTTTCTTT. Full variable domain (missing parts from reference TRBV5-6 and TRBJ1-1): DAGVTQSPTHLIKTRGQQVTLRCSPKSGHDTVSWYQQALGQGPQFIFQYYEEEERQRGNFPDRFSGHQFPNYSSELNVNALLLGDSALYLCASSYLTRGLANTEAFFGQGTRLTVV.

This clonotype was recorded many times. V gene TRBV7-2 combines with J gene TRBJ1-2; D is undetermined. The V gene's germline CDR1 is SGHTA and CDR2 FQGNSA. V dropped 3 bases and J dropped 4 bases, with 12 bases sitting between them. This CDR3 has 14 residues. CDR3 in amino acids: CASSLAGDIYGYTF. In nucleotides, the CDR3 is TGTGCCAGCAGCTTGGCTGGCGACATCTATGGCTACACCTTC.